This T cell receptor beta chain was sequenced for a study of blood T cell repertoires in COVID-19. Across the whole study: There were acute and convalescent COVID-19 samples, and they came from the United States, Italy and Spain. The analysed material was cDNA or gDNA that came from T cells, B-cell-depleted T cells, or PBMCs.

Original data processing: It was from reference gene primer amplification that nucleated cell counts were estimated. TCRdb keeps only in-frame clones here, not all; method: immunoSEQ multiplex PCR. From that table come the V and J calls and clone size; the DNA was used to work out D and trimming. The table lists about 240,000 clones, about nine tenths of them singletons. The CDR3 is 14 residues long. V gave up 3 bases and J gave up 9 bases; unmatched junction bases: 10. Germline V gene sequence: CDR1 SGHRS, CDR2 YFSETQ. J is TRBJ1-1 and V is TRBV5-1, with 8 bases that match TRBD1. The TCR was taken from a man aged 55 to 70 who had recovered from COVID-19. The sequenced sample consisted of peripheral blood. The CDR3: CASSWDGQGGQAFF. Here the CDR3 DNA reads TGCGCCAGCAGCTGGGATGGACAGGGAGGGCAAGCTTTCTTT. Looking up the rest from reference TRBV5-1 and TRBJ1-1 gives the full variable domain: KAGVTQTPRYLIKTRGQQVTLSCSPISGHRSVSWYQQTPGQGLQFLFEYFSETQRNKGNFPGRFSGRQFSNSRSEMNVSTLELGDSALYLCASSWDGQGGQAFFGQGTRLTVV.